This T cell receptor beta chain was profiled in a study of beta chain features in type 1 diabetes. The investigators reverse transcribed all of the isolated RNA, so they sequenced expressed TCRB transcripts. Method: immunoSEQ multiplex PCR; TCRdb's copy keeps in-frame clones and lacks some. Of around 450,000 clones listed, roughly 11% are singletons. The CDR3 covers 14 residues. From germline, CDR1 is SGHTA and CDR2 FQGTGA. The V gene lost 7 bases and the J gene lost 1 base, with 13 bases spanning the gap. With respect to this clone: The antigen is not known.

The authors took one heparinised blood draw, averaging about 120 mL, from each donor. Study conclusions and caveats: There were fewer insertions and more deletions at the VDJ junctions of type 1 diabetes patients. Researchers cautioned that cDNA sequencing could over-represent cells with high TCR expression.

The sample comprised naive CD4+ T cells from blood. The chain carries TRBV7-3 and TRBJ1-1, with D perhaps matching TRBD1 (5 bases). The clonotype was recovered from a woman aged 18 to 35 in good health. CDR3 region: CASNPGQPNTEAFF. The CDR3 DNA reads TGTGCCAGCAACCCTGGACAACCGAACACTGAAGCTTTCTTT.